These 22 T cell receptor beta chains share one sample of origin, sequenced in a study of T cell responses to AZD1222 COVID-19 vaccine. The method was immunoSEQ multiplex PCR; TCRdb's version includes in-frame clones alone and lacks a portion of them. The sample records 88,000 or so clones, under 90% being singletons. The specimen comprised peripheral blood, sampled on day 0 of AZD1222 vaccination. The receptors derive from an adult in good health.

The chain links TRBV6-1 to TRBJ1-2; no reliable D call. Germline assignment: CDR1 MNHNS and CDR2 SASEGT. V lost 4 bases to trimming and J lost 7 bases, with 28 bases between them. The CDR3 runs to 18 residues. The CDR3 region is CASSADYVEGSQQTGYTF. CDR3 sequence (DNA): TGTGCCAGCAGTGCTGACTACGTGGAGGGATCCCAGCAAACTGGCTACACCTTC.

The chain uses TRBV5-4 and TRBJ1-2; no reliable D call. The CDR3 is 12 residues long. Germline V gene sequence: CDR1 SGHNT, CDR2 YYREEE (reference sequence). The germline V and J ends were trimmed by 0 bases and 4 bases, with 4 bases remaining between them. The CDR3 DNA reads TGTGCCAGCAGCTTGGAGACCTATGGCTACACCTTC. Its protein is CASSLETYGYTF.

J is TRBJ1-1 and V is TRBV27, with 7 bases aligning to TRBD1. V trimming: 5 bases; J trimming: 1 base; junction bases outside the gene matches: 4. The CDR3 contains 14 residues. Germline loops: CDR1 MNHEY, CDR2 SMNVEV (reference sequence). CDR3 sequence reads: CASSITGANTEAFF. The CDR3 bases are TGTGCCAGCAGTATTACAGGGGCGAACACTGAAGCTTTCTTT.

DNA for the CDR3: TGCAGCGTTGAAGATCTTGCCGGGACCGGTTCCTACGAGCAGTACTTC. Translating gives CSVEDLAGTGSYEQYF. The rearrangement joins TRBV29-1 to TRBJ2-7; the D gene could be TRBD1 or TRBD2 (5 bases each). The CDR3 is 16 amino acids. CDR1 SQVTM and CDR2 ANQGSEA come from the germline V gene. V dropped 0 bases and J dropped 1 base, with 16 bases sitting between them.

This rearrangement joins TRBV10-2 to TRBJ2-5, with D possibly TRBD2 on 6 matching bases. The germline V and J ends were trimmed by 6 bases and 5 bases, with 13 bases remaining between them. CDR1 and CDR2 from the germline V gene are WSHSY and SAAADI. The CDR3 runs 13 residues. The CDR3 protein is CASRWGGGETQYF. CDR3 nucleotide sequence: TGCGCCAGCAGATGGGGTGGGGGGGAGACCCAGTACTTC.

The chain has TRBV5-1 and TRBJ1-2; D possibly corresponds to TRBD1 (6 bases). Trimming cost V 4 bases and J 6 bases, with 16 bases left between them. The CDR3 is made up of 14 amino acids. Germline values: CDR1 SGHRS, CDR2 YFSETQ. CDR3 nucleotides: TGCGCCAGCAGCCCTCGCGCTGGGGGCCATGGCTACACCTTC. Its translation: CASSPRAGGHGYTF.

The chain joins TRBV9 to TRBJ1-4; D perhaps matches TRBD1 (6 bases). Germline V gene lookup returns CDR1 SGDLS and CDR2 YYNGEE. This CDR3 contains 16 residues. V was shortened by 3 bases and J by 3 bases, with 15 bases between the two germline ends. The CDR3 DNA is TGTGCCAGCAGCGCACTTAACAGGGAGGCTAATGAAAAACTGTTTTTT. Protein sequence: CASSALNREANEKLFF. The full variable domain, in which reference TRBV9 and TRBJ1-4 provide the parts outside the CDR3, is DSGVTQTPKHLITATGQRVTLRCSPRSGDLSVYWYQQSLDQGLQFLIQYYNGEERAKGNILERFSAQQFPDLHSELNLSSLELGDSALYFCASSALNREANEKLFFGSGTQLSVL.

The genes are TRBV5-1 and TRBJ1-2; D may be TRBD1 (5 bases). Deletions cut 3 bases from V and 6 bases from J, with 12 bases between. This CDR3 region has 13 residues. Germline CDR1 SGHRS, CDR2 YFSETQ. CDR3 coding DNA: TGCGCCAGCAGCTCCAGGGTGGCCGATGGCTACACCTTC. Protein: CASSSRVADGYTF.

The CDR3 is CASSEGQFSGNTIYF. The CDR3 bases are TGTGCCAGCAGCGAAGGACAGTTCTCTGGAAACACCATATATTTT. The chain recombines TRBV7-9 with TRBJ1-3; possibly TRBD1 for D (6 bases). V lost 5 bases to trimming and J lost 0 bases, with 11 bases between them. The CDR3 is 15 amino acids. CDR1 and CDR2 from the germline V gene are SEHNR and FQNEAQ (reference sequence).

The chain uses TRBV3-1 (or the pseudogene TRBV3-2) and TRBJ1-4; D is uncertain. The CDR3 length is 12 residues. Germline V gene data show CDR1 as LGHDT and CDR2 as YNNKEL (reference sequence). The ends were cut back, 0 bases at V and 8 bases at J, with 4 bases in the middle. The CDR3 DNA follows: TGTGCCAGCAGCCAAGATGTCGAAAAACTGTTTTTT. Its protein product is CASSQDVEKLFF.

The chain joins TRBV6-2 or TRBV6-3 to TRBJ2-2; unclear D gene. The CDR3 is 14 residues long. V was pared by 2 bases and J by 3 bases, with 7 bases between. CDR1 MNHEY and CDR2 SVGEGT come from the germline V gene. The CDR3 reads CASSYDSDTGELFF. The CDR3 DNA is TGTGCCAGCAGTTACGATTCCGACACCGGGGAGCTGTTTTTT.

The rearrangement uses TRBV18 and TRBJ1-3, with unresolved D. Trimming pared 5 bases from V and 0 bases from J, leaving 14 bases between. The CDR3 is made up of 16 amino acids. Germline CDR1 is KGHSH and CDR2 is LQKENI. The CDR3 nucleotides read TGTGCCAGCTCAGCTAGGGATTTGCTCTCTGGAAACACCATATATTTT. This encodes CASSARDLLSGNTIYF. The full variable domain, completed using reference TRBV18 and TRBJ1-3, is NAGVMQNPRHLVRRRGQEARLRCSPMKGHSHVYWYRQLPEEGLKFMVYLQKENIIDESGMPKERFSAEFPKEGPSILRIQQVVRGDSAAYFCASSARDLLSGNTIYFGEGSWLTVV.

V is TRBV6-2 or TRBV6-3 and J is TRBJ2-1, with D uncertain. The CDR3 spans 12 residues. From germline, CDR1 is MNHEY and CDR2 SVGEGT. V shed 5 bases and J shed 6 bases, with 8 bases lying between them. The CDR3 coding sequence is TGTGCCAGCAGTGGCGCCCGCAATGAGCAGTTCTTC. Translated, it gives CASSGARNEQFF.

This chain uses TRBV6-2 or TRBV6-3 with TRBJ1-5; 8 nucleotides align to TRBD1. The CDR3 has 16 residues. The junction had 6 bases not matched to a gene; V was cut back by 1 base and J by 4 bases. Germline CDR1 and CDR2: MNHEY and SVGEGT. CDR3 sequence reads: CASSYWTGRGNQPQHF. The CDR3 bases are TGTGCCAGCAGTTACTGGACAGGGAGGGGGAATCAGCCCCAGCATTTT.

The rearrangement links TRBV6-5 to TRBJ2-5, with TRBD2 as a possible D gene (5 bases). The V gene lost 0 bases and the J gene lost 4 bases, with 12 bases spanning the gap. The CDR3 has 15 amino acids. Germline CDR1 reads MNHEY; CDR2 reads SVGAGI. The CDR3 DNA sequence: TGTGCCAGCAGTTACTCAGGACTTAGCGTAGAGACCCAGTACTTC. It codes for CASSYSGLSVETQYF.

V is TRBV27 and J is TRBJ2-7; 7 bases align to TRBD2. V dropped 0 bases and J dropped 3; count of bases not matched to a gene: 11. This CDR3 is 17 amino acids long. Germline loops: CDR1 MNHEY, CDR2 SMNVEV (reference sequence). The CDR3 coding sequence is TGTGCCAGCAGTTTATCGTTCCCGGTTAGCGGGCTCTACGAGCAGTACTTC. The encoded protein is CASSLSFPVSGLYEQYF.

The genes are TRBV6-5 and TRBJ2-1; perhaps TRBD2 as D (5 bases). This CDR3 has 14 amino acids. Germline V gene data show CDR1 as MNHEY and CDR2 as SVGAGI. Trimming stripped 2 bases from V and 10 bases from J, with 15 bases between. CDR3 DNA: TGTGCCAGCAGTTACCTCCACCTAGCTCGGGAGCAGTTCTTC. Its protein is CASSYLHLAREQFF.

The rearrangement uses TRBV7-8 and TRBJ1-1; tentative D call: TRBD1 (6 bases). The V end was cut by 2 bases, the J end by 0 bases, with 16 bases between. Germline V lookup: CDR1 SGHVS, CDR2 FQNEAQ. This CDR3 has 17 residues. CDR3 in DNA: TGTGCCAGCAGCTTATATGGGGGCGGGGGTATGAACACTGAAGCTTTCTTT. Translation: CASSLYGGGGMNTEAFF.

As DNA, the CDR3 is TGTGCCAGCAGCTTAGAGGTAGAGAGGGAGACCCAGTACTTC. This codes for CASSLEVERETQYF. V is TRBV7-9 and J is TRBJ2-5; D uncertain. Trimming pared 1 base from V and 5 bases from J, leaving 11 bases between. The CDR3 covers 14 residues. Germline-derived CDR1 and CDR2 are SEHNR and FQNEAQ (reference sequence). Full variable domain (outside the CDR3, taken from reference TRBV7-9 and TRBJ2-5): DTGVSQNPRHKITKRGQNVTFRCDPISEHNRLYWYRQTLGQGPEFLTYFQNEAQLEKSRLLSDRFSAERPKGSFSTLEIQRTEQGDSAMYLCASSLEVERETQYFGPGTRLLVL.

The J gene is TRBJ2-4, the V gene TRBV13, with D hard to call. V lost 3 bases and J lost 6, with 6 bases in between. The germline CDR1 and CDR2 sequences are PRHDT and FYEKMQ (reference sequence). The CDR3 loop spans 12 amino acids. CDR3 region: CASSFYGNIQYF. For the CDR3, the DNA is TGTGCCAGCAGCTTTTACGGAAACATTCAGTACTTC. Looking up the rest from reference TRBV13 and TRBJ2-4 gives the full variable domain: AAGVIQSPRHLIKEKRETATLKCYPIPRHDTVYWYQQGPGQDPQFLISFYEKMQSDKGSIPDRFSAQQFSDYHSELNMSSLELGDSALYFCASSFYGNIQYFGAGTRLSVL.

The chain recombines TRBV7-9 with TRBJ2-7; 8 bases align to TRBD1. Looked up from germline, CDR1 is SEHNR and CDR2 is FQNEAQ (reference sequence). Unmatched junction bases numbered 5, after V lost 1 base and J lost 6 bases. The CDR3 has 14 residues. The CDR3 sequence: CASSLGTGSLEQYF. CDR3 bases: TGTGCCAGCAGCTTAGGGACAGGGAGTCTCGAGCAGTACTTC.

This clone occurred once. The chain uses TRBV19 and TRBJ2-4; D tentatively fits TRBD1 or TRBD2 (6 bases each). The V gene lost 3 bases and the J gene lost 5 bases, with 8 bases spanning the gap. CDR1 LNHDA and CDR2 SQIVND come from the germline V gene (reference sequence). This CDR3 is 13 amino acids long. The CDR3 bases are TGTGCCAGTAGTATTCGGGGGCAAAACATTCAGTACTTC. Protein sequence: CASSIRGQNIQYF.